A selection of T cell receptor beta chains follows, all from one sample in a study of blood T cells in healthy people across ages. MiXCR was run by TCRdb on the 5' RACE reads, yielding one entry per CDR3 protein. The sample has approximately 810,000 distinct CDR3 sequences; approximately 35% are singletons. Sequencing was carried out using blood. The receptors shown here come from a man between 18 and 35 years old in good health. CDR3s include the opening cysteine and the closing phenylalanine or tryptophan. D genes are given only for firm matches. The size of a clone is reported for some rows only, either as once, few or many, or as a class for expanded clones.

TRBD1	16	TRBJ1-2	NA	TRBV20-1	CSARGVTGTGEDGYTF	TGCAGTGCTAGAGGCGTAACCGGGACAGGGGAGGATGGCTACACCTTC
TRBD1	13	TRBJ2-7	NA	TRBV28	CASTGGRGREQYF	TGTGCCAGCACCGGAGGCAGGGGGCGCGAGCAGTACTTC
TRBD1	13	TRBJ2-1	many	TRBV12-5	CASGPPGQREQFF	TGTGCTAGTGGTCCCCCGGGACAGCGAGAGCAGTTCTTC
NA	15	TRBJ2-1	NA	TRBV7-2	CASSLAGGGGGEQFF	TGTGCCAGCAGCTTAGCGGGAGGGGGGGGCGGTGAGCAGTTCTTC
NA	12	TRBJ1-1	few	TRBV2	CAQQRENTEAFF	TGTGCCCAGCAAAGGGAGAACACTGAAGCTTTCTTT
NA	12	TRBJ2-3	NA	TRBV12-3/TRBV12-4	CASSPGQQTQYF	TGTGCCAGCAGTCCCGGACAGCAGACGCAGTATTTT
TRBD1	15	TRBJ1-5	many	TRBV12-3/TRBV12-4	CASTSFGQVGQPQHF	TGTGCCAGCACCTCCTTTGGACAGGTCGGTCAGCCCCAGCATTTT
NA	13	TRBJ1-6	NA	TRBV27	CASSHRQLTPLHF	TGTGCCAGCAGCCACCGCCAGCTAACACCCCTCCACTTT
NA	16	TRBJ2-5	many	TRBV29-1	CSVNLRGTLQEETQYF	TGCAGCGTTAACCTCCGGGGGACACTCCAAGAAGAGACCCAGTACTTC
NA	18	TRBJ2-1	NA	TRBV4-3	CASSQEARGIGGYNEQFF	TGCGCCAGCAGCCAAGAAGCGCGAGGAATAGGGGGTTACAATGAGCAGTTCTTC
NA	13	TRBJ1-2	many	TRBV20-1	CSASFLGAPGYTF	TGCAGTGCTAGTTTCTTGGGGGCGCCGGGCTACACCTTC
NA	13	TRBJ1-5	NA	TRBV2	CASRGLSNQPQHF	TGTGCCAGCCGGGGGCTGAGCAATCAGCCCCAGCATTTT
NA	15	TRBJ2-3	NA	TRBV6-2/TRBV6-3	CASSWQGISTDTQYF	TGTGCCAGCAGTTGGCAGGGGATTAGCACAGATACGCAGTATTTT
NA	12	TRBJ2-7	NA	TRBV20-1	CSAASSYNEQYF	TGCAGTGCTGCAAGCTCCTACAATGAGCAGTACTTC
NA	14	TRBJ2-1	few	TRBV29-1	CSARPGLHNNEQFF	TGCAGCGCAAGACCGGGACTCCACAACAATGAGCAGTTCTTC
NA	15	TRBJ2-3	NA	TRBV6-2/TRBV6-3	CASSRTGMSTDTQYF	TGTGCCAGCAGTCGTACGGGGATGAGTACAGATACGCAGTATTTT
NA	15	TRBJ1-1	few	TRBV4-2	CASSQDRQVNTEAFF	TGTGCCAGCAGCCAAGACCGACAAGTGAACACTGAAGCTTTCTTT
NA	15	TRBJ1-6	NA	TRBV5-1	CASSARSLGNSPLHF	TGCGCCAGCAGCGCCAGGTCCCTTGGAAATTCACCCCTCCACTTT
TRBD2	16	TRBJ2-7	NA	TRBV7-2	CASNPTSGGSYNEQYF	TGTGCCAGCAACCCGACTAGCGGGGGGTCCTACAATGAGCAGTACTTC
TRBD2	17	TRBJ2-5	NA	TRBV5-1	CASSCIGLAVHQETQYF	TGCGCCAGCAGCTGCATCGGACTAGCGGTACATCAAGAGACCCAGTACTTC
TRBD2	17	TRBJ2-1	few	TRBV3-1	CASSQGASGGSYNEQFF	TGTGCCAGCAGCCAAGGTGCTAGCGGGGGTTCCTACAATGAGCAGTTCTTC
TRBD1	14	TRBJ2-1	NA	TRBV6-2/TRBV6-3	CASSRTGRYNEQFF	TGTGCCAGCAGTCGGACAGGGCGATACAATGAGCAGTTCTTC
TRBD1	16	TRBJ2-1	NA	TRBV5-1	CASSTRQGAPYNEQFF	TGCGCCAGCAGCACCCGACAGGGGGCACCGTACAATGAGCAGTTCTTC
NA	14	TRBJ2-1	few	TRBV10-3	CAISGIDHVGEQFF	TGTGCCATCAGTGGAATCGACCACGTAGGAGAGCAGTTCTTC
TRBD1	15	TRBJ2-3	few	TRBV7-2	CASSLAQGARDTQYF	TGTGCCAGCAGCCTTGCTCAGGGGGCTAGAGATACGCAGTATTTT
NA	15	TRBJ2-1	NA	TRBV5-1	CASSLYTGGYNEQFF	TGCGCCAGCAGCTTGTACACTGGGGGGTACAATGAGCAGTTCTTC
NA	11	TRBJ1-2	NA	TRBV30	CAWMEARGYTF	TGTGCCTGGATGGAGGCGCGGGGCTACACCTTC
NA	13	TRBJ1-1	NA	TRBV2	CASSEASGFEAFF	TGTGCCAGCAGTGAAGCGTCAGGGTTTGAAGCTTTCTTT
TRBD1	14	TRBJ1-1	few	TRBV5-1	CASSYGTGRTEAFF	TGCGCCAGCAGCTACGGGACAGGACGAACTGAAGCTTTCTTT
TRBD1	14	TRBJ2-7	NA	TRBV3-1	CATSGGAQYNEQYF	TGTGCCACCTCAGGGGGCGCCCAATACAATGAGCAGTACTTC
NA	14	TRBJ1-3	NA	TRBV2	CASSVQTSGNTIYF	TGTGCCAGCAGTGTACAGACCTCTGGAAACACCATATATTTT
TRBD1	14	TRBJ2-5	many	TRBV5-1	CASSLRQGPETQYF	TGCGCCAGCAGCTTACGACAGGGTCCAGAGACCCAGTACTTC
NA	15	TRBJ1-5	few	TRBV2	CASTLNGGKDQPQHF	TGTGCCAGCACCCTTAACGGGGGGAAAGACCAGCCCCAGCATTTT
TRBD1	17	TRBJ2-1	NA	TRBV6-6	CASSYSVDRVTYNEQFF	TGTGCCAGCAGTTACTCAGTCGACAGGGTAACCTACAATGAGCAGTTCTTC
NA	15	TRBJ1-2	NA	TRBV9	CASSAGLGGGYGYTF	TGTGCCAGCAGCGCGGGCCTTGGTGGAGGCTATGGCTACACCTTC
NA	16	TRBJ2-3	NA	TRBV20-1	CSARDFQAAITDTQYF	TGCAGTGCTAGAGATTTCCAGGCAGCTATCACAGATACGCAGTATTTT
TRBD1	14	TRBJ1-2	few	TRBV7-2	CASSQDRDSGGYTF	TGTGCCAGCAGCCAGGACAGGGACTCTGGAGGCTACACCTTC
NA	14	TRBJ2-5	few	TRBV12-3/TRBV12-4	CASSSGLQGETQYF	TGTGCCAGCAGCTCGGGACTTCAGGGAGAGACCCAGTACTTC
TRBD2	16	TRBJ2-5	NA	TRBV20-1	CSALRTSGGARETQYF	TGCAGTGCGCTTCGGACTAGCGGGGGGGCCCGGGAGACCCAGTACTTC
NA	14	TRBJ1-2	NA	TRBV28	CASNIGGVEHGYTF	TGTGCCAGCAACATAGGGGGGGTAGAGCATGGCTACACCTTC
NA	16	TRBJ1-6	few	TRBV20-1	CSSIGEGMIYNSPLHF	TGCAGCTCCATCGGGGAAGGGATGATTTATAATTCACCCCTCCACTTT
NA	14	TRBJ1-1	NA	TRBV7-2	CASSLPAGNTEAFF	TGTGCCAGCAGCTTACCGGCGGGGAACACTGAAGCTTTCTTT
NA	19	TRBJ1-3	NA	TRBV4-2	CASSQESAFTYLSGNTIYF	TGTGCCAGCAGCCAAGAATCGGCTTTTACGTACCTCTCTGGAAACACCATATATTTT
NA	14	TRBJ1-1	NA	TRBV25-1	CASSEWAGNTEAFF	TGTGCCAGCAGTGAATGGGCAGGGAACACTGAAGCTTTCTTT
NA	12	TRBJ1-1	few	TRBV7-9	CASSSQGSEAFF	TGTGCCAGCAGCTCGCAGGGATCTGAAGCTTTCTTT
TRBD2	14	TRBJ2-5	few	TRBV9	CASSVVGGQETQYF	TGTGCCAGCAGCGTTGTCGGGGGGCAAGAGACCCAGTACTTC
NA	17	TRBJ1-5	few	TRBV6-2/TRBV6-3	CASKSTGLSIYNQPQHF	TGTGCCAGCAAATCGACCGGGCTCTCTATTTACAATCAGCCCCAGCATTTT
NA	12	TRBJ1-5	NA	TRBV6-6	CATSLSNQPQHF	TGTGCCACCTCACTGTCCAATCAGCCCCAGCATTTT
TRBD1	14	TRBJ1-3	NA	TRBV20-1	CSAGQGDSGNTIYF	TGCAGTGCTGGACAGGGAGACTCTGGAAACACCATATATTTT
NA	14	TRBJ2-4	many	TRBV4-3	CASSQGLAKNIQYF	TGCGCCAGCAGCCAAGGACTAGCCAAAAACATTCAGTACTTC
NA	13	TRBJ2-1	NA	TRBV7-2	CASSLDRHNEQFF	TGTGCCAGCAGCTTAGACAGGCACAATGAGCAGTTCTTC
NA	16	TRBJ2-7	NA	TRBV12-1	CASSSAGAGGPNEQYF	TGTGCCAGCAGCTCTGCGGGAGCGGGGGGGCCCAATGAGCAGTACTTC
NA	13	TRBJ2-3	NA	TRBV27	CVSSTGFTDTQYF	TGTGTCAGCAGTACCGGCTTCACAGATACGCAGTATTTT
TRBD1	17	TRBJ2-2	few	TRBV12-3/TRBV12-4	CASSFPPGQGLTGELFF	TGTGCCAGCAGTTTCCCGCCGGGACAGGGGCTCACCGGGGAGCTGTTTTTT
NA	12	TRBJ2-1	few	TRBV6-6	CASSQGFNEQFF	TGTGCCAGCAGCCAAGGGTTCAATGAGCAGTTCTTC
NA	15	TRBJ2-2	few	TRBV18	CASSQGTEATGELFF	TGTGCCAGCTCACAGGGGACGGAAGCTACCGGGGAGCTGTTTTTT
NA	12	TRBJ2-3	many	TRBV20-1	CSAHGTSSTQYF	TGCAGTGCCCACGGAACTAGTTCTACGCAGTATTTT
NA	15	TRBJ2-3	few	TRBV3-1	CASSRRALNTDTQYF	TGTGCCAGCAGTCGGCGGGCCCTAAACACAGATACGCAGTATTTT
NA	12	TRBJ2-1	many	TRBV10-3	CAISESGNEQFF	TGTGCCATCAGTGAGTCCGGGAATGAGCAGTTCTTC
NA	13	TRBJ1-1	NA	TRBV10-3	CATVDFGNTEAFF	TGTGCCACCGTGGACTTCGGGAACACTGAAGCTTTCTTT